This TCR beta chain was recovered during a study of shared clonotypes between healthy human individuals. Across the whole study: Donors had three CD4 naive, three CD4 memory, two CD8 naive and one CD8 memory plate apiece. Study-wide findings and caveats: Sequencing depth was predicted to influence how clonotypes are shared among donors. Lower generation probabilities were found for non-shared clonotypes than for those shared by all four donors.

Notes on this clone: What it binds is unknown.

Splitting of CD4+ cells produced CD45RA+ naive and CD45RA-negative memory subsets. Profiled with immunoSEQ multiplex PCR; TCRdb holds only in-frame clones, not every one. Of 1,400,000 or so clones listed, approximately 98.5% were seen once; the top ten hold roughly 0.36%. CDR3 size: 16 residues. The germline V gene encodes CDR1 SGHRS and CDR2 YFSETQ. V dropped 8 bases and J dropped 3 bases, with 23 bases sitting between them. What was sequenced was naive CD4+ T cells sorted from blood. Subset here: CD45RA+ positively selected. The clonotype originates from a man aged 25-45 years in good health. This chain links TRBV5-1 with TRBJ2-5, with D hard to call. The CDR3 region is CASHDDPWAAEETQYF. For the CDR3, the DNA is TGCGCCAGTCACGATGACCCTTGGGCGGCAGAAGAGACCCAGTACTTC. The complete variable domain, with remaining parts taken from reference TRBV5-1 and TRBJ2-5, reads KAGVTQTPRYLIKTRGQQVTLSCSPISGHRSVSWYQQTPGQGLQFLFEYFSETQRNKGNFPGRFSGRQFSNSRSEMNVSTLELGDSALYLCASHDDPWAAEETQYFGPGTRLLVL.